Following are 2 T cell receptor beta chains from one sample sequenced in a study of blood T cells in healthy people across ages. Primed by a sample-barcoded 5' primer and a J-beta primer mix, a second PCR proceeded for 7 to 11 cycles. Each CDR3 protein is one row after TCRdb ran MiXCR on the 5' RACE reads. The table lists about 1.8 million distinct CDR3 sequences, roughly 52% of them singletons. Sequences were obtained from blood. Source of these receptors: a woman aged 40 to 50 in good health.

This clonotype was recorded a few times. The chain has TRBV9 and TRBJ2-3, with D possibly called TRBD1 or TRBD2 (6 bases each). The ends were cut back, 3 bases at V and 3 bases at J, with 17 bases in the middle. This CDR3 region has 16 residues. From germline, CDR1 is SGDLS and CDR2 YYNGEE. The CDR3 DNA sequence: TGTGCCAGCAGCGAGGGGGGCAGGGGATCGACAGATACGCAGTATTTT. This translates into CASSEGGRGSTDTQYF.

V usage is TRBV7-9 and J usage is TRBJ2-1; D is uncertain. Germline CDR1 is SEHNR and CDR2 is FQNEAQ (reference sequence). The CDR3 length is 17 residues. The germline V and J ends were trimmed by 2 bases and 0 bases, with 14 bases remaining between them. CDR3 amino acids: CASSLPADWSSYNEQFF. CDR3 nucleotide sequence: TGTGCCAGCAGCTTACCCGCAGACTGGAGCTCCTACAATGAGCAGTTCTTC.